This TCR beta chain stems from a study of T cell changes during pregnancy in multiple sclerosis. Clones were sequenced by immunoSEQ multiplex PCR, and TCRdb holds only the in-frame ones, with some missing. The data show 70,000 to 95,000 clones, about 88% seen once. Here the sequenced sample was peripheral blood, taken before pregnancy. The TCR was taken from a female donor with multiple sclerosis, enrolled in a pregnancy study.

The CDR3 region is CASGAGHLYPYNEQFF. In DNA, the CDR3 is TGTGCCAGCGGGGCAGGCCACCTTTATCCCTACAATGAGCAGTTCTTC. The rearrangement links TRBV7-3 to TRBJ2-1; the D gene is possibly TRBD1 (5 bases). V was pared by 8 bases and J by 2 bases, with 19 bases between. CDR3 length equals 16 residues. From germline, CDR1 is SGHTA and CDR2 FQGTGA.